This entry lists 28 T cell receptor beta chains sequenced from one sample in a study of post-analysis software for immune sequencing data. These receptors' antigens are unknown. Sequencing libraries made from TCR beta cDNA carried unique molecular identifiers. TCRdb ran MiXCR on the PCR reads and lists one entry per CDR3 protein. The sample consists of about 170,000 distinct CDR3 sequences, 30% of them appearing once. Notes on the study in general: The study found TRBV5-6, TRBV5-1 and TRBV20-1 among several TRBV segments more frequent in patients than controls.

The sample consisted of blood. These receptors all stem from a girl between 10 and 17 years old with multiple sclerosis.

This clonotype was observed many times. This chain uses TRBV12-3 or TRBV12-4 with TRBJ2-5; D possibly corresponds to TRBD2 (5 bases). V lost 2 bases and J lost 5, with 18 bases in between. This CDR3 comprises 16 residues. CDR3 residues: CASSLIEGTWWETQYF. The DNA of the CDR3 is TGTGCCAGCAGTTTAATCGAGGGAACCTGGTGGGAGACCCAGTACTTC.

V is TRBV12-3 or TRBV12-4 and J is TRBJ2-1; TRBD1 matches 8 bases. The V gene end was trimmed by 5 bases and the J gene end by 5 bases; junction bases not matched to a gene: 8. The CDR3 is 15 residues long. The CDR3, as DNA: TGTGCCAGCAGTCTCCCAGGGGGCAACGACAATGAGCAGTTCTTC. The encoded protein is CASSLPGGNDNEQFF.

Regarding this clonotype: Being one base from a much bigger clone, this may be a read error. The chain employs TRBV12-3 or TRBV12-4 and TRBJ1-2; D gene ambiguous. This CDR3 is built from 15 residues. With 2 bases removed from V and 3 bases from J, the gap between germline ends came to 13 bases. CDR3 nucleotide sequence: TGTGCCAGCAGTTTAAACCTTAGGGCGGACTATGGCTACACCTTC. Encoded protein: CASSLNLRADYGYTF.

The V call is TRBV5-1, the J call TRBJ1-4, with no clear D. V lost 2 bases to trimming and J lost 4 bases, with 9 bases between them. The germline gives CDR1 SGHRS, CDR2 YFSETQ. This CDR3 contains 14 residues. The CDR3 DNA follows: TGCGCCAGCAGCTTTAATCCAGTTAATGAAAAACTGTTTTTT. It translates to CASSFNPVNEKLFF.

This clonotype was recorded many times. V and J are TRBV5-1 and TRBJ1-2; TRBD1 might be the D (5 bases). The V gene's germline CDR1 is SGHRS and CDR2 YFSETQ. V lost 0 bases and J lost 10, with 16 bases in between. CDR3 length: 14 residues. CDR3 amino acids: CASSLAPPGDAYTF. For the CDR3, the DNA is TGCGCCAGCAGCTTGGCGCCCCCCGGGGACGCCTACACCTTC.

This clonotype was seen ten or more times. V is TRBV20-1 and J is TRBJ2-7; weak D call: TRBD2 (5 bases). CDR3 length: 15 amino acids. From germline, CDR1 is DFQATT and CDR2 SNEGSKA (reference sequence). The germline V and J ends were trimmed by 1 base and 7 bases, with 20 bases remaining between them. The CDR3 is CSARAAGGIWGEQYF. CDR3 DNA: TGCAGTGCTAGAGCCGCGGGCGGAATTTGGGGAGAGCAGTACTTC.

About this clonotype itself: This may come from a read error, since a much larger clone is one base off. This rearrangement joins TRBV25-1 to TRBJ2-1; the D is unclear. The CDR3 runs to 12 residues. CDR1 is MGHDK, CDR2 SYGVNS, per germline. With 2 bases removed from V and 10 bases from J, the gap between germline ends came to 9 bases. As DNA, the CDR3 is TGTGCCAGCAGTGAAAAAGGCTACGAGCAGTTCTTC. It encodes CASSEKGYEQFF.

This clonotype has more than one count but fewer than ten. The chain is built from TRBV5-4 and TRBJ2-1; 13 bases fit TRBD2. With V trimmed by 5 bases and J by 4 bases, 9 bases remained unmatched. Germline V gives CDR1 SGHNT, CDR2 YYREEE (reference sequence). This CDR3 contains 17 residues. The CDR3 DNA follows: TGTGCCAGCAGTCGGACTAGCGGGAGAGAGATTTACAATGAGCAGTTCTTC. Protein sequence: CASSRTSGREIYNEQFF.

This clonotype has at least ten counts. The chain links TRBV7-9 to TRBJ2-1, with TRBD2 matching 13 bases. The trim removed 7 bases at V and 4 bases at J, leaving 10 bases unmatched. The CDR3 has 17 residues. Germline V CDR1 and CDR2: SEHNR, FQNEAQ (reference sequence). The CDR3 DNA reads TGTGCCAGCACTCAGCAACCGGGACTAGCGGGATACAATGAGCAGTTCTTC. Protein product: CASTQQPGLAGYNEQFF.

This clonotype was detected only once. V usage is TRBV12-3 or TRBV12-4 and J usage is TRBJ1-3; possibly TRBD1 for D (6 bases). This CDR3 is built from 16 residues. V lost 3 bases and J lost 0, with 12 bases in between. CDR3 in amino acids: CASSFAGESSGNTIYF. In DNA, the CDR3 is TGTGCCAGCAGTTTCGCAGGGGAGAGCTCTGGAAACACCATATATTTT.

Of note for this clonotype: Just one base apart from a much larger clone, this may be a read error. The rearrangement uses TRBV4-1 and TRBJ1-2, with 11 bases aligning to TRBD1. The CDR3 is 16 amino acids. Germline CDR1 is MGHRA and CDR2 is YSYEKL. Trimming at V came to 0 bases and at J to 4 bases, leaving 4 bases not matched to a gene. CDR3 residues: CASSQEWTGGIYGYTF. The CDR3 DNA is TGCGCCAGCAGCCAAGAGTGGACAGGGGGCATCTATGGCTACACCTTC.

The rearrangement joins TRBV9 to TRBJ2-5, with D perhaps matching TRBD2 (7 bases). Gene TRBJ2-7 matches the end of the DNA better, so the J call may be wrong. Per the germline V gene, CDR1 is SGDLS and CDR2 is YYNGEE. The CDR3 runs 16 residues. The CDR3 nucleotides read TGTGCCAGCAGCAGTACCGAGCGGGATGGGGGCAACGAGCAGTACTTC. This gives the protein CASSSTERDGGNEQYF.

The CDR3: CASSLDPDTQYF. In DNA form, the CDR3 reads TGTGCCAGCAGCTTGGACCCAGATACGCAGTATTTT. The rearrangement uses TRBV7-8 and TRBJ2-3; D remains unclear. V lost 3 bases to trimming and J lost 4 bases, with 5 bases between them. The CDR3 extends over 12 amino acids. Germline V gene sequence: CDR1 SGHVS, CDR2 FQNEAQ. The full variable domain, its missing parts supplied by reference TRBV7-8 and TRBJ2-3, is GAGVSQSPRYKVAKRGQDVALRCDPISGHVSLFWYQQALGQGPEFLTYFQNEAQLDKSGLPSDRFFAERPEGSVSTLKIQRTQQEDSAVYLCASSLDPDTQYFGPGTRLTVL.

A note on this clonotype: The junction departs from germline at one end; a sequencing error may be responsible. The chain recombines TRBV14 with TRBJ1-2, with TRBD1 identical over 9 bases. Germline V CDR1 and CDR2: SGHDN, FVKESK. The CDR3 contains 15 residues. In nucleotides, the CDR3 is TGTGCCGGCAGAGTACTGGACAGGGGAGGGGATGGCTACACCTTC. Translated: CAGRVLDRGGDGYTF.

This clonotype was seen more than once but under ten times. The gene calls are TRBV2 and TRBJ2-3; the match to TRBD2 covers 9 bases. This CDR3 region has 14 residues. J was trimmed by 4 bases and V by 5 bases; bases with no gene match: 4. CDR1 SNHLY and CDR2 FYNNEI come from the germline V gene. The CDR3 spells CASSRTSDADTQYF. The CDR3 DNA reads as TGTGCCAGCAGTCGGACTAGCGACGCAGATACGCAGTATTTT.

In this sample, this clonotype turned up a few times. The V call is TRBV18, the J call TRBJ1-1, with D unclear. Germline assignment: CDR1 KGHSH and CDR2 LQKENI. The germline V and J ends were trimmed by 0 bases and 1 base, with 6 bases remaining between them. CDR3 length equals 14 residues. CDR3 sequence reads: CASSPPKGNTEAFF. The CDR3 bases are TGTGCCAGCTCACCACCGAAGGGGAACACTGAAGCTTTCTTT.

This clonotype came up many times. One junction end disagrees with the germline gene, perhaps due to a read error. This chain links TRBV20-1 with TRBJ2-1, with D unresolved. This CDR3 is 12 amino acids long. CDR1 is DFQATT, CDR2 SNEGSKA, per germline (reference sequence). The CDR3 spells CSARGSYNEQFF. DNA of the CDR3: TGCAGTGCGAGAGGTTCCTACAATGAGCAGTTCTTC.

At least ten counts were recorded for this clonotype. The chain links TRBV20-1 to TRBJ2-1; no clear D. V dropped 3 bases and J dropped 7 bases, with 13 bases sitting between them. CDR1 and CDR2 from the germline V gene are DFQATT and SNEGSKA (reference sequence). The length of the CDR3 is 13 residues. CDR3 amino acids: CSASHPIINEQFF. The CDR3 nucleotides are TGCAGTGCTAGCCACCCCATTATAAATGAGCAGTTCTTC.

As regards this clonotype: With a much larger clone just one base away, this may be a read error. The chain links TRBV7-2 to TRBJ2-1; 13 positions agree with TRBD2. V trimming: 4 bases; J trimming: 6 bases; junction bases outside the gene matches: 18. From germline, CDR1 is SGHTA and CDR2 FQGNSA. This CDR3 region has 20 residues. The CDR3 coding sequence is TGTGCCAGCAGCTCCCCCATCATTAGGACTAGCGGGAGCTCTTGCAATGAGCAGTTCTTC. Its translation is CASSSPIIRTSGSSCNEQFF.

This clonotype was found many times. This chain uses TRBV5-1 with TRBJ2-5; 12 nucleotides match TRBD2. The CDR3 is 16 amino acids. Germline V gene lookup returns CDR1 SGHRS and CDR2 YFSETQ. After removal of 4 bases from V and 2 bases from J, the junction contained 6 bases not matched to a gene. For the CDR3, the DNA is TGCGCCAGCAGCCTAAGGACTAGCGGGGCACAAGAGACCCAGTACTTC. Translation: CASSLRTSGAQETQYF.

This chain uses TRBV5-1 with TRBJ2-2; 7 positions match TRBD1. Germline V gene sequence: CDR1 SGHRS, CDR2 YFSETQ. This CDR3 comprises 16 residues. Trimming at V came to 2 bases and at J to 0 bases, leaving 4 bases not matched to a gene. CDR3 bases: TGCGCCAGCAGCTTACAGGGGTCTTCGAACACCGGGGAGCTGTTTTTT. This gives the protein CASSLQGSSNTGELFF.

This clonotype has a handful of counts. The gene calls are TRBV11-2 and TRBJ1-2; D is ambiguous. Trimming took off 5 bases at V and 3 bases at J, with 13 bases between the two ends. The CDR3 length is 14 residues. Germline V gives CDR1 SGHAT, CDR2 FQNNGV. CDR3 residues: CASSPDGGYYGYTF. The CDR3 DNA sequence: TGTGCCAGCAGCCCGGACGGAGGGTACTATGGCTACACCTTC.

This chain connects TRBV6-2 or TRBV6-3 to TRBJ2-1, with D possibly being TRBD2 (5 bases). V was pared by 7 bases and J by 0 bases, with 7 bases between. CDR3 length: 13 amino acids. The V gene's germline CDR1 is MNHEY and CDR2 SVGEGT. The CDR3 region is CASKRLSYNEQFF. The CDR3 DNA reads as TGTGCCAGCAAGCGGCTCTCCTACAATGAGCAGTTCTTC.

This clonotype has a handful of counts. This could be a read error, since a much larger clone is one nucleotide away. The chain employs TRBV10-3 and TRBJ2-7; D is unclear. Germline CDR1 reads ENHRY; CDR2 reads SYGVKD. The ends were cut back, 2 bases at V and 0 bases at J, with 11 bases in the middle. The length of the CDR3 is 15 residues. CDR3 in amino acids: CAISEGPPLSYEQYF. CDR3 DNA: TGTGCCATCAGTGAGGGGCCGCCGCTCTCCTACGAGCAGTACTTC.

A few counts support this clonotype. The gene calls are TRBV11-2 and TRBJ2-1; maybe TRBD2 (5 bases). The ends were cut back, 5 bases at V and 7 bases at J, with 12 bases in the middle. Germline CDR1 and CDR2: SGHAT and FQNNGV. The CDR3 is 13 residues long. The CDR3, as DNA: TGTGCCAGCAGCATCCCGAGCGGAAATGAGCAGTTCTTC. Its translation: CASSIPSGNEQFF.

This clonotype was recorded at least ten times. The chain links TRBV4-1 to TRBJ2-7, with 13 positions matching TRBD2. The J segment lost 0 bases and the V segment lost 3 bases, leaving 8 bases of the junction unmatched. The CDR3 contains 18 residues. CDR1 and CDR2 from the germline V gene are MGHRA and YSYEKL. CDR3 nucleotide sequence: TGCGCCAGCAGCCAGTTCGGACTAGCGGGAGCCCACTCCTACGAGCAGTACTTC. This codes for CASSQFGLAGAHSYEQYF.

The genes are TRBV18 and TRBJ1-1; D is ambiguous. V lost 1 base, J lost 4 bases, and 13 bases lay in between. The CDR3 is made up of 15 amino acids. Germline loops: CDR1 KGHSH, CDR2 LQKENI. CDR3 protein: CASSPRRGWGTEAFF. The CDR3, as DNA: TGTGCCAGCTCACCACGGCGGGGTTGGGGCACTGAAGCTTTCTTT. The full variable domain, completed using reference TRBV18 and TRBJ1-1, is NAGVMQNPRHLVRRRGQEARLRCSPMKGHSHVYWYRQLPEEGLKFMVYLQKENIIDESGMPKERFSAEFPKEGPSILRIQQVVRGDSAAYFCASSPRRGWGTEAFFGQGTRLTVV.

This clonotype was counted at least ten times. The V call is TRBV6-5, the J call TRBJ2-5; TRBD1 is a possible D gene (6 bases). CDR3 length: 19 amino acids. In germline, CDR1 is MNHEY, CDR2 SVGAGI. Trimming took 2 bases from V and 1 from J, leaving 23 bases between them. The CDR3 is CASSYPPRGSESPQETQYF. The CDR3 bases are TGTGCCAGCAGTTACCCCCCGAGGGGGTCCGAATCACCCCAAGAGACCCAGTACTTC.